This TCR beta chain was recovered during a study of identical twins. Study-level points and caveats: There were fewer insertions in abundant cord blood beta clonotypes, but memory repertoires showed no such pattern.

In TCRdb, the 5' RACE reads were re-called with MiXCR into one record per CDR3 protein. The sample has 500,000 to 600,000 distinct CDR3 sequences, 22% seen once; the top ten hold around 0.9%. This CDR3 is 13 amino acids long. With 5 bases removed from V and 2 bases from J, the gap between germline ends came to 10 bases. Germline V CDR1 and CDR2: SGHKS, YYEKEE (reference sequence). This clonotype was counted many times. As yet, its antigen is unknown. These data also formed part of another study, on T cells expressing NK-cell markers.

This sequence was found in a woman aged 18 to 35 in good health. Sequenced sample: CD4+ T cells sorted from blood. This sequence joins TRBV5-5 and TRBJ1-1, with D hard to call. CDR3 nucleotide sequence: TGTGCCAGCAGTTTATCTCGAAACACTGAAGCTTTCTTT. It yields the protein CASSLSRNTEAFF.